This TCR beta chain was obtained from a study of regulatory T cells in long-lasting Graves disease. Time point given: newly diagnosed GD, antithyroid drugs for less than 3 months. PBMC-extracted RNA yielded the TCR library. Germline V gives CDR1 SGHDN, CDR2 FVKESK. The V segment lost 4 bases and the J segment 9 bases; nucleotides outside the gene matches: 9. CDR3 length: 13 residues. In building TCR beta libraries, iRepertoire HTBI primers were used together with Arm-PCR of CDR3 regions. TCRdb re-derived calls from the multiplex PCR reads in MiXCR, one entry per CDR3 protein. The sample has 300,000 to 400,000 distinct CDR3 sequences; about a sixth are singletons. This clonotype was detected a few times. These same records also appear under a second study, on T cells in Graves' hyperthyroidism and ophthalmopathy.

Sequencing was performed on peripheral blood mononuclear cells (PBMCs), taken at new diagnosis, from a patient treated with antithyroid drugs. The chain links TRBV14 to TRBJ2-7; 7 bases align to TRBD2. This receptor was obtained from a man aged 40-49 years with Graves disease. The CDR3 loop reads CASSPQTAGRQYF. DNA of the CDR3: TGTGCCAGCAGCCCGCAGACAGCGGGGAGGCAGTACTTC.